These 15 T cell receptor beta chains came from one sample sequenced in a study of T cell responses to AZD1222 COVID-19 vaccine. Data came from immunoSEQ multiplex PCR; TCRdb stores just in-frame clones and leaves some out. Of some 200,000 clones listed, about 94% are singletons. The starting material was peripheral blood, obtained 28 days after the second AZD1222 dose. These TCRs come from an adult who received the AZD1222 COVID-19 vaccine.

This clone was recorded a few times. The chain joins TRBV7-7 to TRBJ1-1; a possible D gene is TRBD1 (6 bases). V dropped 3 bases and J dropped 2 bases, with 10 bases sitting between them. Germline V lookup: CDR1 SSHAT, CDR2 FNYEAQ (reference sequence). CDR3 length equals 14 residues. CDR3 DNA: TGTGCCAGCAGCTTTGGGGGGGCAAACACTGAAGCTTTCTTT. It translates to CASSFGGANTEAFF.

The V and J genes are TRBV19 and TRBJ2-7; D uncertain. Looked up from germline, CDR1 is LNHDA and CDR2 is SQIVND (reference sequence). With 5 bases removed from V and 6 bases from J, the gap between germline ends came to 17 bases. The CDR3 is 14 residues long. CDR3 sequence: CASSERRLRVEQYF. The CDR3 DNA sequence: TGTGCCAGTAGTGAACGCCGGCTCCGAGTCGAGCAGTACTTC.

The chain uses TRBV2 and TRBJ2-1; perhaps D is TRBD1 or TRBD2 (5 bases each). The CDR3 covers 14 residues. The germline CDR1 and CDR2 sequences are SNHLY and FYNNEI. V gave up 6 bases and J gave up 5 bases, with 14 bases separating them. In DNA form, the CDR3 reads TGTGCCAGCAGGGGTGGGACGGCTAACAATGAGCAGTTCTTC. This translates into CASRGGTANNEQFF.

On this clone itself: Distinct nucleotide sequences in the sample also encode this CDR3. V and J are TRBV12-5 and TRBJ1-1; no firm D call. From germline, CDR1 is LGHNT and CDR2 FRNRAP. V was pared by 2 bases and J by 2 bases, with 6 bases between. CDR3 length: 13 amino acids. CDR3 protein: CASGLTGNTEAFF. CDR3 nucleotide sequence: TGTGCTAGTGGTTTGACGGGTAACACTGAAGCTTTCTTT. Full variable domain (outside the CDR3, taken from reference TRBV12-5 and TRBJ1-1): DARVTQTPRHKVTEMGQEVTMRCQPILGHNTVFWYRQTMMQGLELLAYFRNRAPLDDSGMPKDRFSAEMPDATLATLKIQPSEPRDSAVYFCASGLTGNTEAFFGQGTRLTVV.

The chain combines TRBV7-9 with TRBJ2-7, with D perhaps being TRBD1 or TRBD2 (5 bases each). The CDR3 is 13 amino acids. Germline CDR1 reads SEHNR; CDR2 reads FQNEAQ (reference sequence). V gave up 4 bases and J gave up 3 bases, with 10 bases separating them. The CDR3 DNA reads TGTGCCAGCAGCTCGGGACGGATCTACGAGCAGTACTTC. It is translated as CASSSGRIYEQYF.

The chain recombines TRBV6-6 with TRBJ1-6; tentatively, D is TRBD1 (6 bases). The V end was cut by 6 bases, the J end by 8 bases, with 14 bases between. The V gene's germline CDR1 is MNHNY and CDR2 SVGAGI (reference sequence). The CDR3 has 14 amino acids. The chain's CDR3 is CASRQGVKDSPLHF. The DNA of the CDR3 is TGTGCCAGCAGACAGGGAGTTAAGGATTCACCCCTCCACTTT.

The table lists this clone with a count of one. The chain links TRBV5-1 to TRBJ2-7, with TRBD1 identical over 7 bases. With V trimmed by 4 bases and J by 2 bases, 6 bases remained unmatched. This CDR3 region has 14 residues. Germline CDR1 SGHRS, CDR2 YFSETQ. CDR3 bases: TGCGCCAGCAGCATCCGGGACAGAGCCTACGAGCAGTACTTC. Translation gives CASSIRDRAYEQYF. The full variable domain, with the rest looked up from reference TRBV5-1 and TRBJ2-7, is KAGVTQTPRYLIKTRGQQVTLSCSPISGHRSVSWYQQTPGQGLQFLFEYFSETQRNKGNFPGRFSGRQFSNSRSEMNVSTLELGDSALYLCASSIRDRAYEQYFGPGTRLTVT.

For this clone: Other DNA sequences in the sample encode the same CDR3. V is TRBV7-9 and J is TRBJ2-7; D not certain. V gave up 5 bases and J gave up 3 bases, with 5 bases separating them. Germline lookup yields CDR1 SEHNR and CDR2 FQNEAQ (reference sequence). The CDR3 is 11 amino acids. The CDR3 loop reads CASSPVYEQYF. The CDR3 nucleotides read TGTGCCAGCAGCCCCGTCTACGAGCAGTACTTC. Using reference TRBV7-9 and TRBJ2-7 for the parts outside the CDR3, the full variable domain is DTGVSQNPRHKITKRGQNVTFRCDPISEHNRLYWYRQTLGQGPEFLTYFQNEAQLEKSRLLSDRFSAERPKGSFSTLEIQRTEQGDSAMYLCASSPVYEQYFGPGTRLTVT.

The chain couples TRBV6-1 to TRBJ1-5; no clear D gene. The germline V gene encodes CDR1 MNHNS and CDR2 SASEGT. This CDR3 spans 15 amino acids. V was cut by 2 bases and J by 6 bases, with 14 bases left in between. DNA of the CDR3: TGTGCCAGCAGTGAATATCATTTGGGAGGTCAGCCCCAGCATTTT. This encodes CASSEYHLGGQPQHF.

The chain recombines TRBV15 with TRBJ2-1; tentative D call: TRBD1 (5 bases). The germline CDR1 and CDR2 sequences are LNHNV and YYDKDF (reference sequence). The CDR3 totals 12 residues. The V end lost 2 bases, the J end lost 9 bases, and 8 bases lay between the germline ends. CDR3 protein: CATSRQGFEQFF. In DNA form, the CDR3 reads TGTGCCACCAGCAGACAGGGATTTGAGCAGTTCTTC.

CDR3 region: CASSFRYSDTIYF. The CDR3 coding sequence is TGTGCCAGCAGCTTCCGTTATTCGGACACCATATATTTT. The chain links TRBV11-2 to TRBJ1-3; D gene ambiguous. Germline V CDR1 and CDR2: SGHAT, FQNNGV. V lost 3 bases to trimming and J lost 8 bases, with 11 bases between them. The CDR3 length is 13 residues.

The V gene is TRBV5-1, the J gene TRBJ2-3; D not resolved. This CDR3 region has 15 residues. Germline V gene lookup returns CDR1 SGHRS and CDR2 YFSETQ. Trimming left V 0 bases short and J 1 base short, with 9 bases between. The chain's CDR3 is CASSLGVGRTDTQYF. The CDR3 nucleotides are TGCGCCAGCAGCTTGGGGGTAGGACGCACAGATACGCAGTATTTT.

The CDR3 DNA is TGTGCCTGGCAGGCGGGGCCCGGACATACGCAGTATTTT. It encodes CAWQAGPGHTQYF. The V and J genes are TRBV30 and TRBJ2-3, with a weak D call TRBD2 (6 bases). The CDR3 runs 13 residues. CDR1 GTSNPN and CDR2 SVGIG come from the germline V gene (reference sequence). Trimming shortened V by 5 bases and J by 7 bases, and 16 bases separated the two germline ends. Full variable domain (remainder filled in from reference TRBV30 and TRBJ2-3): SQTIHQWPATLVQPVGSPLSLECTVEGTSNPNLYWYRQAAGRGLQLLFYSVGIGQISSEVPQNLSASRPQDRQFILSSKKLLLSDSGFYLCAWQAGPGHTQYFGPGTRLTVL.

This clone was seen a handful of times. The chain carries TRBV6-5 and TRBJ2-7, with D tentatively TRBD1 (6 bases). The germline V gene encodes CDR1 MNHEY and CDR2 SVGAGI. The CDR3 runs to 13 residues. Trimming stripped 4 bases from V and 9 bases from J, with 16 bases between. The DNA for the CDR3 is TGTGCCAGCAGTTCCGGACAGCTCCGACGGCAGTACTTC. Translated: CASSSGQLRRQYF.

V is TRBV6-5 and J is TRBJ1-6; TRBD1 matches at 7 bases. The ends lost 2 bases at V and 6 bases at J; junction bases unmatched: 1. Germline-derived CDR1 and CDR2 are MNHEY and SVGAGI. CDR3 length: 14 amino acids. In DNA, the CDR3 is TGTGCCAGCAGTTACCGGGACAGTAATTCACCCCTCCACTTT. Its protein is CASSYRDSNSPLHF.